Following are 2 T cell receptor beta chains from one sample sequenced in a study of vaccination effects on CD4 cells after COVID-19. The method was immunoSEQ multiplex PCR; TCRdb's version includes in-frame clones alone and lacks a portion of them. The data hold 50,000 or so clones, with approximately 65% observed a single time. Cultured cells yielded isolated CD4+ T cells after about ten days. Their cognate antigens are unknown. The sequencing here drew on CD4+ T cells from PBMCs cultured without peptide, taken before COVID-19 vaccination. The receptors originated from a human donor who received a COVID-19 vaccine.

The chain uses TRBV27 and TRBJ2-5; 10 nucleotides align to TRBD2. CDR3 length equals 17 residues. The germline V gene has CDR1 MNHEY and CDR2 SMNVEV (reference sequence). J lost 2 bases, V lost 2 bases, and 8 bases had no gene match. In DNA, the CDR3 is TGTGCCAGCAGTTTACGAGCGGGAGGGTTTTCACAAGAGACCCAGTACTTC. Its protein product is CASSLRAGGFSQETQYF.

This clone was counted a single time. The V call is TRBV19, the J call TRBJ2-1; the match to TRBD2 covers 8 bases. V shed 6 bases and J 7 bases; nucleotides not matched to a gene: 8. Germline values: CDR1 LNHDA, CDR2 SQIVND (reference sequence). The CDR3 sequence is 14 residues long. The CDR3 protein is CASRTGTSVNEQFF. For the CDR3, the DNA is TGTGCCAGTAGAACCGGGACTAGTGTGAATGAGCAGTTCTTC.